Each of the 10 T cell receptor beta chains below was sequenced from the same sample in a study of regulatory T cells in long-lasting Graves disease. Specified time point: newly diagnosed GD, antithyroid drugs for less than 3 months. PBMC RNA served as the TCR library source. iRepertoire HTBI primers and Arm-PCR of CDR3 regions built TCR beta libraries. In TCRdb, the multiplex PCR reads were re-called with MiXCR into one record per CDR3 protein. In the table there are about 430,000 distinct CDR3 sequences, approximately 16% of which are singletons. The sample also formed part of further work on T cells in Graves' hyperthyroidism and ophthalmopathy.

This specimen consisted of peripheral blood mononuclear cells (PBMCs), obtained at new diagnosis, from a patient treated with antithyroid drugs. Source of these receptors: a woman aged 40-49 years with Graves disease.

This clonotype was found many times. The chain carries TRBV2 and TRBJ2-7, with 11 bases lining up with TRBD2. CDR1 and CDR2 from the germline V gene are SNHLY and FYNNEI. The J segment lost 2 bases and the V segment lost 6 bases, leaving 12 bases of the junction unmatched. There are 17 residues in the CDR3. The CDR3 reads CASRDRGLAEPTYEQYF. In DNA, the CDR3 is TGTGCCAGCAGGGACAGGGGACTAGCGGAACCTACCTACGAGCAGTACTTC.

The rearrangement uses TRBV12-3 or TRBV12-4 and TRBJ1-5, with D hard to call. V lost 3 bases, J lost 0 bases, and 12 bases lay in between. The CDR3 has 16 amino acids. CDR3 amino acids: CASSLHDGNSNQPQHF. In DNA form, the CDR3 reads TGTGCCAGCAGTTTGCACGACGGCAATAGCAATCAGCCCCAGCATTTT.

The V call is TRBV29-1, the J call TRBJ2-6; D gene unclear. CDR1 SQVTM and CDR2 ANQGSEA come from the germline V gene. Trimming shortened V by 3 bases and J by 0 bases, and 9 bases separated the two germline ends. The CDR3 extends over 15 amino acids. The CDR3 sequence is CSVDRVDSGANVLTF. The CDR3, as DNA: TGCAGCGTTGACCGGGTGGACTCTGGGGCCAACGTCCTGACTTTC. The whole variable domain, remainder taken from reference TRBV29-1 and TRBJ2-6, is SAVISQKPSRDICQRGTSLTIQCQVDSQVTMMFWYRQQPGQSLTLIATANQGSEATYESGFVIDKFPISRPNLTFSTLTVSNMSPEDSSIYLCSVDRVDSGANVLTFGAGSRLTVL.

Many counts were recorded for this clonotype. The rearrangement links TRBV29-1 to TRBJ2-7; 10 bases line up with TRBD2. The ends lost 6 bases at V and 3 bases at J; junction bases unmatched: 11. This CDR3 comprises 15 residues. Germline V gene sequence: CDR1 SQVTM, CDR2 ANQGSEA. Here the CDR3 reads CSVGDSSGSYYEQYF. The DNA for the CDR3 is TGCAGCGTCGGGGATTCTAGCGGGAGTTACTACGAGCAGTACTTC.

The table lists this clonotype with a few counts. The chain joins TRBV20-1 to TRBJ2-3, with 7 bases identical to TRBD2. The junction had 3 bases not matched to a gene; V was cut back by 0 bases and J by 3 bases. This CDR3 spans 14 amino acids. The germline V gene encodes CDR1 DFQATT and CDR2 SNEGSKA (reference sequence). The DNA of the CDR3 is TGCAGTGCTAGAGATAGGGGACTAACAGATACGCAGTATTTT. This sequence encodes CSARDRGLTDTQYF.

This clonotype was seen more than once but under ten times. This chain joins TRBV20-1 and TRBJ2-7, with 9 nucleotides matching TRBD1. CDR1 DFQATT and CDR2 SNEGSKA come from the germline V gene (reference sequence). The V segment lost 0 bases and the J segment 5 bases; nucleotides outside the gene matches: 8. There are 15 residues in the CDR3. CDR3 coding DNA: TGCAGTGCTAGAGAGGCCGGGACAGGGAACGACGAGCAGTACTTC. This translates into CSAREAGTGNDEQYF.

This clonotype has at least ten counts. The chain couples TRBV28 to TRBJ2-1, with 8 bases identical to TRBD2. In germline, CDR1 is MDHEN, CDR2 SYDVKM. With 4 bases clipped from V and 8 bases from J, the junction kept 10 bases outside the gene matches. The CDR3 runs to 15 residues. Here the CDR3 DNA reads TGTGCCAGCAGTTCGGTGACTAGCGCGTTTTATGAGCAGTTCTTC. Encoded protein: CASSSVTSAFYEQFF.

Details on this clonotype: A read error is likely here: a far larger clone is one base away. The chain uses TRBV2 and TRBJ2-7; the D is unclear. The CDR3 totals 11 residues. CDR1 is SNHLY, CDR2 FYNNEI, per germline. With 4 bases removed from V and 6 bases from J, the gap between germline ends came to 7 bases. The CDR3 coding sequence is TGTGCCAGCAGTGGGCTGAGCGAGCAGTACTTC. Residues: CASSGLSEQYF.

Points on this clonotype: A much bigger clone sits one base away, suggesting this may be a read error. The chain combines TRBV12-3 or TRBV12-4 with TRBJ2-7; D is undetermined. The CDR3 consists of 13 residues. Trimming removed 4 bases at V and 7 bases at J, with 14 bases between. CDR3 nucleotide sequence: TGTGCCAGCAGTTCCAGCAAACGACAAGAGCAGTACTTC. Translated, it gives CASSSSKRQEQYF.

This clonotype was counted many times. V is TRBV7-2 and J is TRBJ2-7, with D possibly matching TRBD1 (5 bases). CDR3 size: 14 residues. Germline-derived CDR1 and CDR2 are SGHTA and FQGNSA. Trimming pared 0 bases from V and 6 bases from J, leaving 12 bases between. The CDR3, as DNA: TGTGCCAGCAGCTTAGCGTTTAAGGGGCCCGAGCAGTACTTC. This codes for CASSLAFKGPEQYF.